What follows are 10 T cell receptor beta chains derived from one specimen sequenced in a study of blood T cell repertoires in COVID-19. TCRdb's table, derived via immunoSEQ multiplex PCR, lists solely in-frame clones and lacks some. The sample yields roughly 220,000 clones, less than 85% seen once. The sample comprised peripheral blood. The receptors stem from a woman aged 70-85 years with acute or convalescent COVID-19.

The V call is TRBV19, the J call TRBJ2-7; TRBD2 matches at 12 bases. The CDR3 length is 15 residues. Germline V gene sequence: CDR1 LNHDA, CDR2 SQIVND (reference sequence). V lost 3 bases, J lost 4 bases, and 4 bases stayed unmatched. The chain's CDR3 is CASSIAGTSGYEQYF. Written as DNA, the CDR3 is TGTGCCAGTAGTATCGCCGGGACTAGCGGGTACGAGCAGTACTTC.

This clone was picked up a small number of times. The rearrangement joins TRBV5-4 to TRBJ2-3; 7 bases fit TRBD1. V shed 4 bases and J 4 bases; nucleotides not matched to a gene: 9. Germline lookup yields CDR1 SGHNT and CDR2 YYREEE (reference sequence). The CDR3 totals 15 residues. The CDR3 sequence is CASSAGTASADTQYF. The CDR3 DNA follows: TGTGCCAGCAGCGCTGGGACAGCATCTGCAGATACGCAGTATTTT.

The chain is built from TRBV9 and TRBJ1-1, with TRBD1 matching 8 bases. Germline V gives CDR1 SGDLS, CDR2 YYNGEE. This CDR3 is 15 amino acids long. J gave up 0 bases and V 2 bases, and 3 bases lay outside the gene matches. The CDR3 DNA is TGTGCCAGCAGCGTGAGGACAGGGATGAACACTGAAGCTTTCTTT. Encoded protein: CASSVRTGMNTEAFF.

The V call is TRBV5-1, the J call TRBJ2-3; 10 bases match TRBD1. V lost 2 bases to trimming and J lost 6 bases; unmatched junction nucleotides: 9. Germline V CDR1 and CDR2: SGHRS, YFSETQ. The CDR3 extends over 16 amino acids. CDR3: CASSLGVDRGLDTQYF. CDR3 bases: TGCGCCAGCAGCTTAGGCGTCGACAGGGGGCTGGATACGCAGTATTTT.

V and J are TRBV28 and TRBJ1-6; 7 bases agree with TRBD1. The length of the CDR3 is 17 residues. In germline, CDR1 is MDHEN, CDR2 SYDVKM. V shed 2 bases, J shed 7 bases, and the junction held 11 bases outside the gene matches. CDR3: CASSLPGDREENSPLHF. In DNA, the CDR3 is TGTGCCAGCAGTTTACCTGGAGACAGGGAGGAAAATTCACCCCTCCACTTT.

This clone was observed a few times. This chain connects TRBV6-4 to TRBJ2-1; the match to TRBD2 covers 7 bases. The germline gives CDR1 MRHNA, CDR2 SNTAGT. V shed 6 bases, J shed 6 bases, and the junction held 8 bases outside the gene matches. The CDR3 runs 14 residues. CDR3: CASSDGLEANEQFF. In DNA form, the CDR3 reads TGTGCCAGCAGCGACGGACTAGAGGCCAATGAGCAGTTCTTC.

This clone was recorded a few times. This chain joins TRBV12-3 or TRBV12-4 and TRBJ1-2, with 7 bases that match TRBD1. The V and J ends lost 6 bases and 6 bases, in that order; junction bases with no gene match: 7. The CDR3 consists of 13 residues. The CDR3 bases are TGTGCCAGCAGAAGGACAGGTCGGGATGGCTACACCTTC. Translation gives CASRRTGRDGYTF.

The chain recombines TRBV18 with TRBJ1-2; D is unclear. This CDR3 contains 16 residues. V lost 3 bases and J 0 bases, leaving 14 bases between the germline ends. Germline V gene lookup returns CDR1 KGHSH and CDR2 LQKENI. The CDR3 DNA follows: TGTGCCAGCTCACCCGCGAACAGTATTACTAACTATGGCTACACCTTC. Amino acids: CASSPANSITNYGYTF. The full variable domain, in which reference TRBV18 and TRBJ1-2 provide the parts outside the CDR3, is NAGVMQNPRHLVRRRGQEARLRCSPMKGHSHVYWYRQLPEEGLKFMVYLQKENIIDESGMPKERFSAEFPKEGPSILRIQQVVRGDSAAYFCASSPANSITNYGYTFGSGTRLTVV.

This chain connects TRBV7-3 to TRBJ1-1, with D possibly matching TRBD1 (5 bases). The CDR3 runs to 13 residues. Germline V gene sequence: CDR1 SGHTA, CDR2 FQGTGA. V gave up 1 base and J gave up 10 bases, with 13 bases separating them. Written as DNA, the CDR3 is TGTGCCAGCAGCTTAATGAGGGGCGGGGGAGCTTTCTTT. This codes for CASSLMRGGGAFF.

The chain couples TRBV9 to TRBJ2-1; a weak D match, TRBD2 (6 bases). Trimming removed 4 bases at V and 8 bases at J, with 22 bases between. CDR3 length equals 16 residues. Looked up from germline, CDR1 is SGDLS and CDR2 is YYNGEE. The CDR3 bases are TGTGCCAGCAGCCCGCCTGGGGCGGGAAACGACCATGAGCAGTTCTTC. This encodes CASSPPGAGNDHEQFF.